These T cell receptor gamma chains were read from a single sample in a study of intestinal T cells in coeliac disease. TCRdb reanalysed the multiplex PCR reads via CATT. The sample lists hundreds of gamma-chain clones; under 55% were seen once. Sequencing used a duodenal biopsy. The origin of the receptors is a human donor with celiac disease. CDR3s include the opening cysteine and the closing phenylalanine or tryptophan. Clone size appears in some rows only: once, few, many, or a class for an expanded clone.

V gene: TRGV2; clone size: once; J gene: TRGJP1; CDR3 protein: CATWGRAGYTTGWFKIF; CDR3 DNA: TGTGCCACCTGGGGACGGGCGGGCTATACCACTGGTTGGTTCAAGATATTT
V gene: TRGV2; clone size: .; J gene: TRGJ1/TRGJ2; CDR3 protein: CATWDGRIKKLF; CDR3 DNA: TGTGCCACCTGGGACGGGCGTATAAAGAAACTCTTT
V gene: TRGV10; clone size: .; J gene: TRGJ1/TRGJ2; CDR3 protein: CAAWELKGAIIMKLF; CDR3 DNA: TGTGCTGCGTGGGAGTTGAAGGGGGCCATTATAATGAAACTCTTT
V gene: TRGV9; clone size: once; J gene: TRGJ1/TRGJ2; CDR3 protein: CALRDYKKLF; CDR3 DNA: TGTGCCTTGCGAGACTATAAGAAACTCTTT
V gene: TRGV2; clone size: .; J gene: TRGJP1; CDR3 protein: CATWDGAVGGWTTGWFKIF; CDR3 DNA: TGTGCCACCTGGGACGGGGCCGTCGGTGGGTGGACCACTGGTTGGTTCAAGATATTT
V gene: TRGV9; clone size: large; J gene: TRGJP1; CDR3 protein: CALWEVDTGWFKIF; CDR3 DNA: TGTGCCTTGTGGGAGGTGGACACTGGTTGGTTCAAGATATTT
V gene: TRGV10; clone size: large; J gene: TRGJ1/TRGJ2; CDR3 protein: CAAWDYSPYYYKKLF; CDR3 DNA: TGTGCTGCGTGGGATTATTCCCCGTATTATTATAAGAAACTCTTT
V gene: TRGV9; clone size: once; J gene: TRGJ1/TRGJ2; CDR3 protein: CALWECQSIYKKLF; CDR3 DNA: TGTGCCTTGTGGGAGTGCCAATCAATCTATAAGAAACTCTTT
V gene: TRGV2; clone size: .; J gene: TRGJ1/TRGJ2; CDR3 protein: CATWDGAPPPNYKKLF; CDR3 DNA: TGTGCCACCTGGGACGGGGCACCCCCCCCTAATTATAAGAAACTCTTT
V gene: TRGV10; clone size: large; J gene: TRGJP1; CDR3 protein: CAAWDSPRFKIF; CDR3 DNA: TGTGCTGCGTGGGATTCCCCTCGGTTCAAGATATTT
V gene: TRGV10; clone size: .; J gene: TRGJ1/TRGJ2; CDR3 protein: CAAWRCKYKKLF; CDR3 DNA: TGTGCTGCGTGGAGGTGTAAGTATAAGAAACTCTTT
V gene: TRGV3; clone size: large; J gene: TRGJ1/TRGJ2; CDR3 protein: CATWDRGVRNKKLF; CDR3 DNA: TGTGCCACCTGGGACAGGGGGGTTAGAAATAAGAAACTCTTT
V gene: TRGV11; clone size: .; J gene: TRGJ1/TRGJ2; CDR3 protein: CACWIEARNYKKLF; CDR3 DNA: TGTGCCTGCTGGATTGAGGCACGGAATTATAAGAAACTCTTT
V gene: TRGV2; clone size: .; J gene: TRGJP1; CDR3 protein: CATWDGRADWFKIF; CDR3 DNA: TGTGCCACCTGGGACGGGCGGGCTGATTGGTTCAAGATATTT
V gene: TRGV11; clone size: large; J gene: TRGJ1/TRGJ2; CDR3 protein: CACWNYYKKLF; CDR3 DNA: TGTGCCTGCTGGAATTATTATAAGAAACTCTTT
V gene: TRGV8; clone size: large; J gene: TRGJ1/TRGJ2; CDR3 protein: CATWDRLPCYYKKLF; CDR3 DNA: TGTGCCACCTGGGATAGGCTCCCTTGTTATTATAAGAAACTCTTT
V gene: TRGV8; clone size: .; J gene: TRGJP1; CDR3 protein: CATESCSKIF; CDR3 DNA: TGTGCCACCGAGTCTTGTTCGAAGATATTT
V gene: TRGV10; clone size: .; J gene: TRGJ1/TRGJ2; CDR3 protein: CAGWISYKKLF; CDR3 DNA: TGTGCTGGCTGGATCTCTTATAAGAAACTCTTT
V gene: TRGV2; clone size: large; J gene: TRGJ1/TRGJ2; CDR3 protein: CATWDGQKARDKKLF; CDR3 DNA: TGTGCCACCTGGGACGGGCAAAAGGCCCGGGATAAGAAACTCTTT
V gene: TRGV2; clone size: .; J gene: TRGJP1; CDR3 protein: CATWDEPTTGWFKIF; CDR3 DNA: TGTGCCACCTGGGACGAACCTACCACTGGTTGGTTCAAGATATTT
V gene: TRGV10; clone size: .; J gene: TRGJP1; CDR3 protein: CAAWLHTGWFKIF; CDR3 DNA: TGTGCTGCGTGGCTCCACACTGGTTGGTTCAAGATATTT
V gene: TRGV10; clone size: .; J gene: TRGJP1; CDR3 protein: CAAWSLPPGWFKIF; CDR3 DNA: TGTGCTGCGTGGTCCTTACCACCTGGTTGGTTCAAGATATTT
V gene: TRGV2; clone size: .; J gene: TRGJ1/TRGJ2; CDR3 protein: CASLGRCYYKKLF; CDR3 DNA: TGTGCCAGCCTGGGACGGTGTTATTATAAGAAACTCTTT
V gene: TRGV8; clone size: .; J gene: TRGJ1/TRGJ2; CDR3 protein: CADLGYRLKKLF; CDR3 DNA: TGTGCCGACCTGGGATATCGACTGAAGAAACTCTTT